This T cell receptor (beta chain) was profiled in a study of blood T cells in healthy people across ages. Trimming cost V 7 bases and J 2 bases, with 11 bases left between them. The CDR3 spans 13 residues. A second PCR of 7 to 11 cycles used a sample-barcoded 5' primer and a J-beta primer mix. TCRdb re-called the 5' RACE reads with MiXCR, one entry per CDR3 protein. Of about 1.5 million distinct CDR3 sequences listed, approximately 42% are singletons. What was sequenced was blood. The TCR sequence derives from a woman aged 18-30 years in good health. This rearrangement joins TRBV12-3 or TRBV12-4 to TRBJ2-5; D assignment may be TRBD1 or TRBD2 (6 bases each). The CDR3 region is CASNRDLQETQYF. The DNA for the CDR3 is TGTGCCAGCAACAGGGACTTGCAAGAGACCCAGTACTTC.